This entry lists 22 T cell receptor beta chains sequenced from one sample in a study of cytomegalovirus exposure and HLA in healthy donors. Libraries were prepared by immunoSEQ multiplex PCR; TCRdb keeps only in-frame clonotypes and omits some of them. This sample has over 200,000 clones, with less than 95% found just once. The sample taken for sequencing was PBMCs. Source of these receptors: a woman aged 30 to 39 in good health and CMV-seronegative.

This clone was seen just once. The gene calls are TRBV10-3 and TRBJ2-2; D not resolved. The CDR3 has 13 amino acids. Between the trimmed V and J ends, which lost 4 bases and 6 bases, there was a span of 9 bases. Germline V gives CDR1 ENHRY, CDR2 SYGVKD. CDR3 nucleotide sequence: TGTGCCATCAGTGGAACCCCGCCCGGGGAGCTGTTTTTT. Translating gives CAISGTPPGELFF.

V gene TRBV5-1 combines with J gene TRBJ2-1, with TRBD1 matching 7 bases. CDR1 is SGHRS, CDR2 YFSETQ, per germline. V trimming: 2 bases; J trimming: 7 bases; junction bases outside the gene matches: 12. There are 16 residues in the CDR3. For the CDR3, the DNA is TGCGCCAGCAGCTTATCGACAGGGTCAATTCAGAATGAGCAGTTCTTC. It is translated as CASSLSTGSIQNEQFF.

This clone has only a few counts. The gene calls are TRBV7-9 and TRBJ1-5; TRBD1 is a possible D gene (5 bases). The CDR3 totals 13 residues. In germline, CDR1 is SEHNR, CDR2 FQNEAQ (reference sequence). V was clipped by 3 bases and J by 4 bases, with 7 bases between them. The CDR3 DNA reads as TGTGCCAGCAGCTTTCAGGGAAATCAGCCCCAGCATTTT. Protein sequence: CASSFQGNQPQHF.

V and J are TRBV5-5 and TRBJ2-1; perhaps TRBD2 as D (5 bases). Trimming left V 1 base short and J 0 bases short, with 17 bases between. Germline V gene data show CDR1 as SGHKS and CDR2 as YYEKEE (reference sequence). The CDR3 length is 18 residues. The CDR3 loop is CASSLPPWEFSSYNEQFF. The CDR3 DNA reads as TGTGCCAGCAGCTTGCCTCCCTGGGAGTTCTCCTCCTACAATGAGCAGTTCTTC.

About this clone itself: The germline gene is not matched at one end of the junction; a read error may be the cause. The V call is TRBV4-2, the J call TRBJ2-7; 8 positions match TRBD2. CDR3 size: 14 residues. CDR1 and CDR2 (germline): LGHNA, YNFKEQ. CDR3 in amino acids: CASSQAGAAYEQYF. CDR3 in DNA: TGTGCCAGCAGTCAAGCGGGAGCAGCGTACGAGCAGTACTTC.

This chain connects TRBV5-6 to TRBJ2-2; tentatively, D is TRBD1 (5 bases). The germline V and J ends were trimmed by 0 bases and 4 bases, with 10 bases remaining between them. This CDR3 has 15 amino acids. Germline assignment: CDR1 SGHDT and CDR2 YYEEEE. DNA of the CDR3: TGTGCCAGCAGCTTGGATGGGGCGGTCACCGGGGAGCTGTTTTTT. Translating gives CASSLDGAVTGELFF. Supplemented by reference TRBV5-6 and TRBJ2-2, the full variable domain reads DAGVTQSPTHLIKTRGQQVTLRCSPKSGHDTVSWYQQALGQGPQFIFQYYEEEERQRGNFPDRFSGHQFPNYSSELNVNALLLGDSALYLCASSLDGAVTGELFFGEGSRLTVL.

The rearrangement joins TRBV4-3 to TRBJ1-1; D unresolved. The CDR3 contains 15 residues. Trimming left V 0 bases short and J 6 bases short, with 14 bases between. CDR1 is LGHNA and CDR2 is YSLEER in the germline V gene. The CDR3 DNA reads TGCGCCAGCAGCCAAGACGCCCATGGAGTCCCTGAAGCTTTCTTT. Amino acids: CASSQDAHGVPEAFF.

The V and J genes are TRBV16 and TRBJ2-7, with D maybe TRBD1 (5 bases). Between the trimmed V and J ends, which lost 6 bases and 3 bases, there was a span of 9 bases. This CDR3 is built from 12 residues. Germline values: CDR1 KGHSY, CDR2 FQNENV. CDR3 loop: CASSRQGYEQYF. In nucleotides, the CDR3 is TGTGCCAGCAGTCGGCAGGGCTACGAGCAGTACTTC.

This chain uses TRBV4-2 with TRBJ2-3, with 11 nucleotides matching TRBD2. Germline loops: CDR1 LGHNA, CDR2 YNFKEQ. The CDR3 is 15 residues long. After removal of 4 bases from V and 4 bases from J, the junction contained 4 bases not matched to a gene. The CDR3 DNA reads TGTGCCAGCAGCCCCACTAGCGGGAGCTCAGATACGCAGTATTTT. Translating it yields CASSPTSGSSDTQYF.

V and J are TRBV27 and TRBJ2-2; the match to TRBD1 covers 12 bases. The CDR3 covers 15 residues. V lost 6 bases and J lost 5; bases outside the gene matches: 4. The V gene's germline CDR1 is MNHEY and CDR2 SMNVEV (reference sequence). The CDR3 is CASSRDRGPTGELFF. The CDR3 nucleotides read TGTGCCAGCAGCCGGGACAGGGGGCCTACCGGGGAGCTGTTTTTT.

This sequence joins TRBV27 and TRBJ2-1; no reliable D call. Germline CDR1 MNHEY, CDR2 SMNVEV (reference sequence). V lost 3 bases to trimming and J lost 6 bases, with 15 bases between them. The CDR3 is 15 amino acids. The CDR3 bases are TGTGCCAGCAGTTTGGACGGCGCGGCCTTCAATGAGCAGTTCTTC. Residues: CASSLDGAAFNEQFF.

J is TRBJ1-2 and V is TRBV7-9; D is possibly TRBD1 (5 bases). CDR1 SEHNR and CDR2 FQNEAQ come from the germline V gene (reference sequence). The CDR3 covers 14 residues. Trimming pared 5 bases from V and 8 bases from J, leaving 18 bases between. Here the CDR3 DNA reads TGTGCCAGCAGCCCGGGACGGGCGCGGTTAGGCTACACCTTC. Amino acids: CASSPGRARLGYTF.

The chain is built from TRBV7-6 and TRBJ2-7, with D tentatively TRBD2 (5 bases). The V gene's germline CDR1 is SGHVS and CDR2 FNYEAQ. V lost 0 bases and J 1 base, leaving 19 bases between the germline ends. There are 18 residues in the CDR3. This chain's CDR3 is CASSLAPLGGAASYEQYF. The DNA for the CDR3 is TGTGCCAGCAGCTTAGCCCCCCTTGGAGGCGCCGCGTCCTACGAGCAGTACTTC.

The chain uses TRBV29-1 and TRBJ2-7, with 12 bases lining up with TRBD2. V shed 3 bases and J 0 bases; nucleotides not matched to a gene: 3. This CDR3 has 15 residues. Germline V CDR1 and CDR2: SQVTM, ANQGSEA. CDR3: CSVDGLAGNSYEQYF. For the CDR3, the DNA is TGCAGCGTTGACGGACTAGCGGGAAACTCCTACGAGCAGTACTTC.

The CDR3 sequence: CASSLATTRTTFYEQYF. In nucleotides, the CDR3 is TGCGCCAGCAGCTTGGCCACGACTAGGACTACCTTTTACGAGCAGTACTTC. The V gene is TRBV5-1, the J gene TRBJ2-7; tentative D call: TRBD2 (6 bases). CDR1 is SGHRS and CDR2 is YFSETQ in the germline V gene. The CDR3 sequence is 17 residues long. V lost 0 bases to trimming and J lost 4 bases, with 20 bases between them.

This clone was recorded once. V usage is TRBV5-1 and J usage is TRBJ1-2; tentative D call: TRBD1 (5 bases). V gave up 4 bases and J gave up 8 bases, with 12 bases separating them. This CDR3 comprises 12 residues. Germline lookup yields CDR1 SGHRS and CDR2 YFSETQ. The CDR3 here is CASSRDGSGYTF. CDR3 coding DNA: TGCGCCAGCAGCAGGGACGGGTCGGGCTACACCTTC.

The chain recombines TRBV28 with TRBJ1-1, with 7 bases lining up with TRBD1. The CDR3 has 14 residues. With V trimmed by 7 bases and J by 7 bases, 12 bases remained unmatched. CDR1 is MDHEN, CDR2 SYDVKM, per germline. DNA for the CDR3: TGTGCCAGCACCCTAAGGAGGGGGCAGGGTGAAGCTTTCTTT. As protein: CASTLRRGQGEAFF.

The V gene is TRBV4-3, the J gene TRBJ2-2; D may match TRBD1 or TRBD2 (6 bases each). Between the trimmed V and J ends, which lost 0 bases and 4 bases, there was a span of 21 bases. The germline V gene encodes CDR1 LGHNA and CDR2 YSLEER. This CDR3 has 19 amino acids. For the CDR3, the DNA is TGCGCCAGCAGCCAAGATCTCTATCCGGGGGCCTCAGGCACCGGGGAGCTGTTTTTT. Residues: CASSQDLYPGASGTGELFF.

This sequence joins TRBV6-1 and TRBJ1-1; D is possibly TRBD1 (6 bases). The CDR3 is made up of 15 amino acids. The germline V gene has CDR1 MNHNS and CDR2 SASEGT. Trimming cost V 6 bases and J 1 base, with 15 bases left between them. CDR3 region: CASRGQTNRNTEAFF. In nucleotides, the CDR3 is TGTGCCAGCAGGGGACAAACCAACCGGAACACTGAAGCTTTCTTT.

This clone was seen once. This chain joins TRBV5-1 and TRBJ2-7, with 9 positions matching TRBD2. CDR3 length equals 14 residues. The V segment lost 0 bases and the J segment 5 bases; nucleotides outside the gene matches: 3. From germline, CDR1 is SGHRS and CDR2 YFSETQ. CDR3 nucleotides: TGCGCCAGCAGCTTGGCGACTAGCGGTGACGAGCAGTACTTC. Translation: CASSLATSGDEQYF. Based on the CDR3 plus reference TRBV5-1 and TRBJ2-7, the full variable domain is KAGVTQTPRYLIKTRGQQVTLSCSPISGHRSVSWYQQTPGQGLQFLFEYFSETQRNKGNFPGRFSGRQFSNSRSEMNVSTLELGDSALYLCASSLATSGDEQYFGPGTRLTVT.

The CDR3 loop reads CASRRDGQPQHF. In nucleotides, the CDR3 is TGTGCCAGCAGGAGAGATGGTCAGCCCCAGCATTTT. This sequence joins TRBV6-1 and TRBJ1-5; D unclear. This CDR3 has 12 amino acids. Per germline, CDR1 MNHNS and CDR2 SASEGT. Trimming took off 6 bases at V and 6 bases at J, with 9 bases between the two ends.

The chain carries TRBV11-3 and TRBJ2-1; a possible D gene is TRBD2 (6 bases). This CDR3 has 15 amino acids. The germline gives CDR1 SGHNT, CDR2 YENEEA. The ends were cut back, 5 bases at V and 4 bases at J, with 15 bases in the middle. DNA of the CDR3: TGTGCCAGCAGCCACGGACTACCCCCTTACAATGAGCAGTTCTTC. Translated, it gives CASSHGLPPYNEQFF.